The rows below give T cell receptor beta chains drawn from one sample of a study of control samples from healthy donors and cancer patients. The data were produced by immunoSEQ multiplex PCR, yet TCRdb's version contains in-frame clones alone and is incomplete. The sample records tens of thousands of clones, roughly 83% being singletons. The sequenced sample was PBMCs. These TCRs come from a man in his 60s with head and neck cancer. CDR3s include the opening cysteine and the closing phenylalanine or tryptophan. A D gene is named only where the DNA matches it firmly. Size is omitted from some rows. Given values are once, few, many or a class for expanded clones.

j_call clone_size d_call cdr3_length v_call cdr3_nt cdr3_aa
TRBJ2-2 NA NA 14 TRBV5-1 TGCGCCAGCAGCGAGGGTCGGAACACCGGGGAGCTGTTTTTT CASSEGRNTGELFF
TRBJ2-3 NA TRBD2 19 TRBV19 TGTGCCAGTAGTATAGATCTATCGGCTAGCGGGGCCGGCACAGATACGCAGTATTTT CASSIDLSASGAGTDTQYF
TRBJ1-2 NA NA 12 TRBV5-1 TGCGCCAGCAGCTTGAGTAGGGAAGGCTACACCTTC CASSLSREGYTF
TRBJ1-4 NA NA 13 TRBV28 TGTGCCAGCCGCTTCACAACTAATGAAAAACTGTTTTTT CASRFTTNEKLFF
TRBJ1-1 NA TRBD1 15 TRBV5-6 TGTGCCAGCAGCAATGATGACAGGGGGCAAACTGAAGCTTTCTTT CASSNDDRGQTEAFF
TRBJ2-7 NA NA 13 TRBV12-5 TGTGCTAGTGGTTACGGGAGCGGCTACGAGCAGTACTTC CASGYGSGYEQYF
TRBJ2-3 NA NA 15 TRBV14 TGTGCCAGCAGCCGACTTAAGGACACCACAGATACGCAGTATTTT CASSRLKDTTDTQYF
TRBJ2-7 NA NA 12 TRBV20-1 TGCAGTGCTAGTCTCGGGAATTACGAGCAGTACTTC CSASLGNYEQYF
TRBJ2-2 NA NA 15 TRBV11-3 TGTGCCAGCAGGTCAAGAGGAGAGAACACCGGGGAGCTGTTTTTT CASRSRGENTGELFF
TRBJ1-1 few NA 12 TRBV30 TGTGCCTGGAGTGGGCTGAACGCTGAAGCTTTCTTT CAWSGLNAEAFF
TRBJ1-5 NA NA 12 TRBV28 TGTGCCAGCAGTTTAACTCATCAGCCCCAGCATTTT CASSLTHQPQHF
TRBJ1-2 NA NA 15 TRBV28 TGTGCCAGCAGATTAGGGACTTATCTTATTGGTGGCTACACCTTC CASRLGTYLIGGYTF
TRBJ1-2 NA NA 13 TRBV13 TGTGCCAGCAGCTTGACTCTTATGGGGGGCTACACCTTC CASSLTLMGGYTF
TRBJ2-1 NA NA 15 TRBV7-6 TGTGCCAGCAGCTTAGCCGGGACACCCTACAATGAGCAGTTCTTC CASSLAGTPYNEQFF
TRBJ1-1 NA TRBD1 15 TRBV4-1 TGCGCCAGCAGCCAAGCCTACAGGGGGCGGACTGAAGCTTTCTTT CASSQAYRGRTEAFF
TRBJ2-1 NA TRBD2 14 TRBV28 TGTGCCAGCAGTTTTAGCGGGGGGGACAATGAGCAGTTCTTC CASSFSGGDNEQFF
TRBJ1-2 once NA 14 TRBV2 TGTGCCAGCAGTCCCCAGGGAAAGGACTATGGCTACACCTTC CASSPQGKDYGYTF
TRBJ1-3 NA NA 15 TRBV3-1/TRBV3-2 TGTGCCAGCAGCCAGGGGGCAACGTCTGGAAACACCATATATTTT CASSQGATSGNTIYF
TRBJ1-6 NA TRBD1 14 TRBV6-5 TGTGCCAGCAAGTTGGACAGGGCTAATTCACCCCTCCACTTT CASKLDRANSPLHF
TRBJ1-3 NA TRBD1 15 TRBV19 TGTGCCAGTAGGGGACAGGCGATCTCTGGAAACACCATATATTTT CASRGQAISGNTIYF
TRBJ2-2 NA NA 16 TRBV19 TGTGCCAGTAGTATAGATGGGAGGAGGAACACCGGGGAGCTGTTTTTT CASSIDGRRNTGELFF
TRBJ1-1 NA TRBD1 17 TRBV7-2 TGTGCCAGCAGCGCGCTCCGGGACAGGGGGCCTAGGGCTGAAGCTTTCTTT CASSALRDRGPRAEAFF
TRBJ1-2 NA TRBD1 16 TRBV7-2 TGTGCCAGCAGCTTATCCGGGACAGATTTTAACTATGGCTACACCTTC CASSLSGTDFNYGYTF
TRBJ1-1 NA NA 13 TRBV28 TGTGCCGCCACGTCAGGGATGAACACTGAAGCTTTCTTT CAATSGMNTEAFF
TRBJ2-7 NA NA 13 TRBV5-1 TGCGCCAGCTGCCGCTCGGGTAACTACGAGCAGTACTTC CASCRSGNYEQYF
TRBJ1-6 NA NA 12 TRBV27 TGTGCCAGCAGTTGGGTTAATTCACCCCTCCACTTT CASSWVNSPLHF
TRBJ1-6 once NA 15 TRBV15 TGTGCCACCAGCAGAGATCAAACCAATAATTCACCCCTCCACTTT CATSRDQTNNSPLHF
TRBJ1-1 once NA 15 TRBV11-2 TGTGCCAGCAGCGTAACAGGGAATTTGAACACTGAAGCTTTCTTT CASSVTGNLNTEAFF
TRBJ2-2 NA NA 16 TRBV19 TGTGCCAGTAGTATTGGAGACACATCGGGCACCGGGGAGCTGTTTTTT CASSIGDTSGTGELFF
TRBJ1-5 NA NA 17 TRBV6-1 TGTGCCAGCAGTGATCGCTATTGGGGGCCGGGAGATCAGCCCCAGCATTTT CASSDRYWGPGDQPQHF
TRBJ1-4 NA NA 16 TRBV4-3 TGCGCCAGCAGCCAAGGCCCACAGGGAATTTATGAAAAACTGTTTTTT CASSQGPQGIYEKLFF
TRBJ1-5 NA NA 14 TRBV2 TGTGCCAGCAGTGAATGGCCCGGGACTTGGCCCCAGCATTTT CASSEWPGTWPQHF
TRBJ2-1 once NA 15 TRBV10-3 TGTGCCATCAGTGAGCCCGAAAGCTCCTACAATGAGCAGTTCTTC CAISEPESSYNEQFF
TRBJ1-5 NA NA 14 TRBV28 TGTGCCAGCAGTTTGAGTATAGGACGCCAGCCCCAGCATTTT CASSLSIGRQPQHF
TRBJ2-5 NA NA 12 TRBV6-2/TRBV6-3 TGTGCCAGCAGTGACTTCAGTGAGACCCAGTACTTC CASSDFSETQYF
TRBJ2-3 NA NA 15 TRBV11-3 TGTGCCAGCAGCTTAGACTCGTCCAGGGAAGATACGCAGTATTTT CASSLDSSREDTQYF
TRBJ2-7 NA TRBD2 15 TRBV5-1 TGCGCCAGTTTTAACCCGGGACTAGCGGGAGAAGAGCAGTACTTC CASFNPGLAGEEQYF
TRBJ1-1 NA NA 13 TRBV7-2 TGTGCCAGCAGCTCCTCCCCTTTCACTGAAGCTTTCTTT CASSSSPFTEAFF
TRBJ1-2 NA NA 14 TRBV6-6 TGTGCCAGCAGTTCTAGACCAACAGGGAATGGCTACACCTTC CASSSRPTGNGYTF
TRBJ2-2 NA NA 13 TRBV5-1 TGCGCCAGCAGACCTCCGGCTGGCGGGGAGCTGTTTTTT CASRPPAGGELFF
TRBJ1-5 once NA 14 TRBV28 TGTGCCAGCCAACGACCAGGGGTAGAGCAGCCCCAGCATTTT CASQRPGVEQPQHF
TRBJ2-1 NA TRBD2 14 TRBV6-4 TGTGCCACTAAGGCACTAGCGGGGGGAGATGAGCAGTTCTTC CATKALAGGDEQFF
TRBJ2-7 few NA 15 TRBV21-1 TGTGCCAGCAGCATTGTTGGGACAGGGGATCTCGAGCAGTACTTC CASSIVGTGDLEQYF
TRBJ1-5 NA NA 13 TRBV24-1 TGTGCCACCAGTGATTATAGCAATCAGCCCCAGCATTTT CATSDYSNQPQHF
TRBJ2-5 once NA 12 TRBV20-1 TGCAGTGCTAGTGCGGCCGAAGAGACCCAGTACTTC CSASAAEETQYF
TRBJ2-5 NA NA 13 TRBV7-2 TGTGCCAGCAGCCCAATTCGACAGGAGACCCAGTACTTC CASSPIRQETQYF
TRBJ1-2 NA NA 13 TRBV11-2 TGTGCCAGCAGCTTTCGAGCTAACTATGGCTACACCTTC CASSFRANYGYTF
TRBJ1-2 NA NA 14 TRBV30 TGTGCCACACGGGGGGGGCATCGTGACTATGGCTACACCTTC CATRGGHRDYGYTF
TRBJ1-2 NA TRBD1 14 TRBV5-1 TGCGCCAGCAGCCCCGGGGACAGGAACTATGGCTACACCTTC CASSPGDRNYGYTF
TRBJ1-2 NA TRBD1 14 TRBV6-1 TGTGCCAGCAGTGGAGCGGGGACAGGGGATGGCTACACCTTC CASSGAGTGDGYTF
TRBJ2-3 once TRBD2 16 TRBV15 TGTGCCACCAGCAGTGGACTAGCGGGAGAGACAGATACGCAGTATTTT CATSSGLAGETDTQYF
TRBJ2-1 NA TRBD1 15 TRBV6-5 TGTGCCAGCAGGGGGGACAGGGCCAACTACAATGAGCAGTTCTTC CASRGDRANYNEQFF
TRBJ2-5 few TRBD2 15 TRBV11-2 TGTGCCAGCGGCCAACTACTAGCGAATCAAGAGACCCAGTACTTC CASGQLLANQETQYF
TRBJ2-3 NA NA 14 TRBV2 TGTGCCAGCAGTGGACCGACCGATACAGATACGCAGTATTTT CASSGPTDTDTQYF
TRBJ1-1 NA TRBD1 14 TRBV9 TGTGCCAGCAGCCCCATGACAGGGAGCACTGAAGCTTTCTTT CASSPMTGSTEAFF
TRBJ2-7 NA NA 14 TRBV19 TGTGCCAGTAGTATAAGCGGGACAGTCTACGAGCAGTACTTC CASSISGTVYEQYF
TRBJ1-1 NA NA 16 TRBV7-9 TGTGCCAGCAGCTTATTCGCTACAGCCTTTAACACTGAAGCTTTCTTT CASSLFATAFNTEAFF
TRBJ2-6 NA NA 15 TRBV2 TGTGCCAGCAGTGAATCGGCAGCCGGGGCCAACGTCCTGACTTTC CASSESAAGANVLTF
TRBJ2-7 few NA 15 TRBV5-1 TGCGCCAGCAGCTTTGACGGGTGGAGCTCCTACGAGCAGTACTTC CASSFDGWSSYEQYF
TRBJ2-2 NA TRBD1 16 TRBV6-5 TGTGCCAGCAGTTACTCGGGGACAGTGAACACCGGGGAGCTGTTTTTT CASSYSGTVNTGELFF